The entry below gives a single T cell receptor beta chain sequence along with its context. Antigen unknown. Primers: 60 Vbeta forward and 13 Jbeta reverse. In the authors' methods: About 10 million shared chains were among around 78 million unique TCR beta chains counted in a later analysis. Generated by immunoSEQ multiplex PCR, the TCRdb table keeps only in-frame clones and is missing some. Clonal size and the V and J genes are those of that table, whereas D and trimming came from the DNA. The table shows nearly 200,000 clones, with 70% to 85% occurring only once. This entry belongs to a study of cytomegalovirus exposure and HLA in healthy donors. The V and J ends lost 3 bases and 4 bases, in that order; junction bases with no gene match: 5. Germline V gene data show CDR1 as SEHNR and CDR2 as FQNEAQ (reference sequence). The CDR3 consists of 14 residues. Study results and caveats: Analyses of presence/absence relied on an assumption of roughly uniform sequencing depth across donors. It was in a later analysis that TCR association rates were seen to vary by HLA locus, highest for DRB1 and lowest for HLA-C. Most TCR sequences showed up rarely, but some public TCRs showed up in many donors.

The rearrangement uses TRBV7-9 and TRBJ1-1, with 7 nucleotides matching TRBD1. The receptor's source is a boy younger than 10 in good health and CMV-seronegative. Specimen: PBMCs. Written as DNA, the CDR3 is TGTGCCAGCAGCTTCACGACAGGGACCACTGAAGCTTTCTTT. This codes for CASSFTTGTTEAFF.